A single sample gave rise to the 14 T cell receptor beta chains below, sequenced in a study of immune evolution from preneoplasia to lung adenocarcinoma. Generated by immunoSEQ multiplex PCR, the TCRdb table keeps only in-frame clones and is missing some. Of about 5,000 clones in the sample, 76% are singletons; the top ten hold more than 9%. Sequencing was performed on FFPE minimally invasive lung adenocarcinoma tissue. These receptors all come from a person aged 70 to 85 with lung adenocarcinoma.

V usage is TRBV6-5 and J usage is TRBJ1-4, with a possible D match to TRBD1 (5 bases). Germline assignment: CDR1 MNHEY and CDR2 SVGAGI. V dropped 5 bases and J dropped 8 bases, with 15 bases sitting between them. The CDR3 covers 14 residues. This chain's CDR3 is CASSIQVAGEKLFF. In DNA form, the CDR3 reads TGTGCCAGCAGTATACAGGTGGCAGGGGAAAAACTGTTTTTT.

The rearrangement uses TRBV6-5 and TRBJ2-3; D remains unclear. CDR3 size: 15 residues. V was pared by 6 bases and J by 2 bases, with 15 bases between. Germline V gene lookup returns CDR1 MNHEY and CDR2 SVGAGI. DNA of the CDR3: TGTGCCAGCAGCGAAATCCGTGGTGCCACAGATACGCAGTATTTT. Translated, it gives CASSEIRGATDTQYF.

CDR3 region: CASSLTSGYTDTQYF. In DNA form, the CDR3 reads TGTGCCAGCAGTCTGACTAGCGGGTATACAGATACGCAGTATTTT. This chain uses TRBV27 with TRBJ2-3; TRBD2 matches at 10 bases. The trim removed 5 bases at V and 3 bases at J, leaving 5 bases unmatched. In germline, CDR1 is MNHEY, CDR2 SMNVEV (reference sequence). The CDR3 covers 15 residues.

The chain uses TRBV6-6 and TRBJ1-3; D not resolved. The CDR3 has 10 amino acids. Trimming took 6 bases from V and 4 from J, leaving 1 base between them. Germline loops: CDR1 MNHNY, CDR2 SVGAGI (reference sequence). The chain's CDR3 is CASRGNTIYF. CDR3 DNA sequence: TGTGCCAGCAGAGGAAACACCATATATTTT.

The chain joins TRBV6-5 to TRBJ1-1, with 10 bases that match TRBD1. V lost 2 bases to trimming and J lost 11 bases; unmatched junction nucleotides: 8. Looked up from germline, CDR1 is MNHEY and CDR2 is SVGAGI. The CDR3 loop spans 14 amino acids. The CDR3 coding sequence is TGTGCCAGCAGTTACCGGACAGGGGGGGTCGGGGCTTTCTTT. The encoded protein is CASSYRTGGVGAFF.

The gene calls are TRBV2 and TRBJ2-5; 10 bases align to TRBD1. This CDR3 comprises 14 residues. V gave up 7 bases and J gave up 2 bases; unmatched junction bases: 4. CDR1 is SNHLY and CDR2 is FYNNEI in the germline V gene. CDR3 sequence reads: CASTEDRGQETQYF. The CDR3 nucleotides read TGTGCCAGCACTGAGGACAGGGGGCAAGAGACCCAGTACTTC. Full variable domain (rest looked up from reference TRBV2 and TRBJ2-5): EPEVTQTPSHQVTQMGQEVILRCVPISNHLYFYWYRQILGQKVEFLVSFYNNEISEKSEIFDDQFSVERPDGSNFTLKIRSTKLEDSAMYFCASTEDRGQETQYFGPGTRLLVL.

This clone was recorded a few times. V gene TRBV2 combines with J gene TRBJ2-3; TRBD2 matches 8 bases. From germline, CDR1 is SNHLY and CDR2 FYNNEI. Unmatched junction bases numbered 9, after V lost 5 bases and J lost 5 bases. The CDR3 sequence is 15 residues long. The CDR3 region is CASSPLSGSQDTQYF. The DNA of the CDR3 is TGTGCCAGCAGTCCTCTGAGCGGGAGTCAAGATACGCAGTATTTT. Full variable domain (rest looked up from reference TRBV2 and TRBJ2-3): EPEVTQTPSHQVTQMGQEVILRCVPISNHLYFYWYRQILGQKVEFLVSFYNNEISEKSEIFDDQFSVERPDGSNFTLKIRSTKLEDSAMYFCASSPLSGSQDTQYFGPGTRLTVL.

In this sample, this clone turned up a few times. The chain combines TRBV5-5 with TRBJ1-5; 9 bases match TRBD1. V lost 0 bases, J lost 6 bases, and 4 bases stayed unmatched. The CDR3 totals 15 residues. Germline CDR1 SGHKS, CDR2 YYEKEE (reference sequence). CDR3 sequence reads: CASSLAGQGGQPQHF. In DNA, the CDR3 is TGTGCCAGCAGCTTGGCGGGACAGGGTGGTCAGCCCCAGCATTTT.

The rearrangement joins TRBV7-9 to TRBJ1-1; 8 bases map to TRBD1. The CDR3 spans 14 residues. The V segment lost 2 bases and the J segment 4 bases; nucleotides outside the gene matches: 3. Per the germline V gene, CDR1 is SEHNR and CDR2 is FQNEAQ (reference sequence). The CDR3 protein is CASSLLTGGTEAFF. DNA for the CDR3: TGTGCCAGCAGCTTACTTACAGGGGGCACTGAAGCTTTCTTT.

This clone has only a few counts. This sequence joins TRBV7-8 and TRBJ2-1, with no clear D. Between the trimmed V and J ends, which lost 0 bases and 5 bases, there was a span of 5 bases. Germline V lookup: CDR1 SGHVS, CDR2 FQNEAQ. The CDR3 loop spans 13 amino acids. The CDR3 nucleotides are TGTGCCAGCAGCTTAGCGCAGGACAATGAGCAGTTCTTC. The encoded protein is CASSLAQDNEQFF. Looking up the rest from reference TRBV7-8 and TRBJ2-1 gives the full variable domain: GAGVSQSPRYKVAKRGQDVALRCDPISGHVSLFWYQQALGQGPEFLTYFQNEAQLDKSGLPSDRFFAERPEGSVSTLKIQRTQQEDSAVYLCASSLAQDNEQFFGPGTRLTVL.

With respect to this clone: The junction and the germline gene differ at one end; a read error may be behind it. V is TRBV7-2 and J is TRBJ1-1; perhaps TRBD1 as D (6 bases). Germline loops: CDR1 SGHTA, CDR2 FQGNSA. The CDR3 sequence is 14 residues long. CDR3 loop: CANSLGGANTEAFF. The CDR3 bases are TGTGCCAACAGCTTAGGGGGGGCGAACACTGAAGCTTTCTTT.

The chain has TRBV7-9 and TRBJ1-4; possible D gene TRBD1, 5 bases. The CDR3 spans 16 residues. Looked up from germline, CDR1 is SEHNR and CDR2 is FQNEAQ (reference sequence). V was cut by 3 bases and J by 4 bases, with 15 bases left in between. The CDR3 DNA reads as TGTGCCAGCAGCTTTCCCCCGGGACTCAATAATGAAAAACTGTTTTTT. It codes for CASSFPPGLNNEKLFF.

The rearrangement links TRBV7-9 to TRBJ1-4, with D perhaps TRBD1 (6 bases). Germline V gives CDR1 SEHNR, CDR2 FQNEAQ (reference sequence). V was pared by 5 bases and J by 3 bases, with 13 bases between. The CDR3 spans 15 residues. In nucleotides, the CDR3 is TGTGCCAGCAGCCCGCGACAGGTTGCTAATGAAAAACTGTTTTTT. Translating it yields CASSPRQVANEKLFF.

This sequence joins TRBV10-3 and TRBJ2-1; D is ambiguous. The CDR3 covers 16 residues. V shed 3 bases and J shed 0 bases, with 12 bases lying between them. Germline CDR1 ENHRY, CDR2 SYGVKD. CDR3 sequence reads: CAISEPTSSSYNEQFF. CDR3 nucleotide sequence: TGTGCCATCAGTGAACCTACCTCGAGCTCCTACAATGAGCAGTTCTTC.